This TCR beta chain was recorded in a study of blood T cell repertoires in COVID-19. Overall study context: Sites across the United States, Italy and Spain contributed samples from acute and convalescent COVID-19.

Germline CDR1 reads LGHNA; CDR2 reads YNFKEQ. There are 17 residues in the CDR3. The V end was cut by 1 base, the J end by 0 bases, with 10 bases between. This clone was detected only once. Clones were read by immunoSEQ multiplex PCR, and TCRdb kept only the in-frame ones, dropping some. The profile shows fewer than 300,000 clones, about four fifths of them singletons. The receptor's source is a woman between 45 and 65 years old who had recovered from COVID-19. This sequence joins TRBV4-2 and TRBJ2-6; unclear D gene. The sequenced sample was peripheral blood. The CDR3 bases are TGTGCCAGCAGCCAAGGAACGTCCAGCTCTGGGGCCAACGTCCTGACTTTC. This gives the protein CASSQGTSSSGANVLTF.